This TCR beta chain is drawn from a study of blood T cell repertoires in COVID-19 (dated by TCRdb to 2018 to 2021). General notes on the study: Collaborator samples came from the United States, Italy and Spain and covered acute and convalescent phases of COVID-19. The material from the prospective study consisted of cDNA or gDNA derived from T cells, B-cell-depleted T cells, or PBMCs. Deeply sampled blood TCRbeta repertoires from subjects exposed to, actively infected with, or recovered from COVID-19 were included in the dataset. A freely available public database, intended as a resource for researchers studying the immune response to SARS-CoV-2, is where the repertoires were released. Samples were obtained from the ongoing ImmuneRACE study (first 160 participants) and from over a thousand subjects provided by 6 global collaborators. A de-identified subject ID, COVID-19 status, age in years and sex were almost always included in the sample metadata. Where available, HLA class I and class II types were taken from metadata supplied by the sample provider and were not determined by assay-based typing. Points the paper makes about the study in general: How much clinical and demographic metadata was included differed by source and by participant, and the metadata was provided uncurated.

Worth noting for this clone: Its antigen is not yet known. Within one base of it there is no much larger clone, and no base qualities were kept.

The immunoSEQ Assay, a bias-controlled multiplex PCR, was used to amplify TCRbeta CDR3 regions from genomic DNA. Per the source publication's procedure: Within the assay, amplification of reference gene primers was used to estimate how many nucleated cells each sample contained. To quantify the absolute abundance of each unique TCRbeta CDR3 rearrangement, sequence reads were collapsed and filtered. Productive Simpson clonality was computed per sample as the square root of Simpson's diversity index over productive rearrangements. TCRdb limited this immuneACCESS table to in-frame rearrangements with V and J called. A share of clones is missing; checked studies link under half to unresolved V genes, and the rest is unexplained. The V and J calls and clone size are taken from that table; D and trimming were inferred from the DNA. The sample includes 100,000 to 130,000 clones, with about 90% observed a single time. The ten biggest clones cover under 3% of the sample.

V gives up 4 bases and J gives up 8 bases, and the segment between their germline ends measures 14 bases. The CDR3 holds 13 amino acids from the cysteine to the phenylalanine. Only the CDR3 region is kept as DNA, spanning 39 bases read in frame from base 1. Sequences MNHEY (CDR1) and SVGEGT (CDR2) are obtained from the germline V gene. The collaborating institutions used their own protocols to collect whole blood in K2EDTA tubes. For TCRbeta analysis, collaborators shipped samples in one of three forms: frozen whole blood, isolated PBMCs, or DNA extracted from either of those sample types. Sequencing was performed on peripheral blood. The chain couples TRBV6-2 or TRBV6-3 to TRBJ1-2; tentative D gene TRBD1, with 6 bases matching. The source is a human donor in a cohort sampled during active COVID-19. This receptor carries the CDR3 CASSSGTFGGYTF. In nucleotide form, the sequence is TGTGCCAGCAGTTCCGGGACATTCGGCGGCTACACCTTC.